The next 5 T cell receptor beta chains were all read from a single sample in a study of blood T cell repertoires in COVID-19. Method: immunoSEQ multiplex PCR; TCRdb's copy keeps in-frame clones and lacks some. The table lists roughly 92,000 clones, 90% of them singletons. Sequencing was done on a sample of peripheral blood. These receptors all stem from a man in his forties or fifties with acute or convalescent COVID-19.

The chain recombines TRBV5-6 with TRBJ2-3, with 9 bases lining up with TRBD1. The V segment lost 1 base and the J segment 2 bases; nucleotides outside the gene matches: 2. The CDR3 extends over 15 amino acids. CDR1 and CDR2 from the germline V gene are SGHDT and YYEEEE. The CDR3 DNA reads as TGTGCCAGCAGCTTGAGGACAGGGGACACAGATACGCAGTATTTT. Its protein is CASSLRTGDTDTQYF.

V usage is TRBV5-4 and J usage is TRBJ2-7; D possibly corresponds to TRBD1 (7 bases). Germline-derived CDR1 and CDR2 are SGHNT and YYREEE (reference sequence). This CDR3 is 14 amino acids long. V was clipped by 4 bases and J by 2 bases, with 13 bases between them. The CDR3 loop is CASSPGDSAYEQYF. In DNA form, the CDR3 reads TGTGCCAGCAGCCCGGGGGACAGTGCCTACGAGCAGTACTTC. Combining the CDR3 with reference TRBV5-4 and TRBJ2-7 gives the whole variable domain ETGVTQSPTHLIKTRGQQVTLRCSSQSGHNTVSWYQQALGQGPQFIFQYYREEENGRGNFPPRFSGLQFPNYSSELNVNALELDDSALYLCASSPGDSAYEQYFGPGTRLTVT.

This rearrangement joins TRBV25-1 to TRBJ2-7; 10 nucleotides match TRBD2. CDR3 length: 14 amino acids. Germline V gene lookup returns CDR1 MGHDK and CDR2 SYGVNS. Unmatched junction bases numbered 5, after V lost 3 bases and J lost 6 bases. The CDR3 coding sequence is TGTGCCAGCAGTGAGTTAGCGGGAGGAACCGAGCAGTACTTC. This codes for CASSELAGGTEQYF.

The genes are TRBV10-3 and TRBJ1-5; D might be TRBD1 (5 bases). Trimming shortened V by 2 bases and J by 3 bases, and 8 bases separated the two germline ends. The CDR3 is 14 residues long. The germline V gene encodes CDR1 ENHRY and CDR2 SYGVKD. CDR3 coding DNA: TGTGCCATCAGTGAGGGGGGGTCCAATCAGCCCCAGCATTTT. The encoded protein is CAISEGGSNQPQHF.

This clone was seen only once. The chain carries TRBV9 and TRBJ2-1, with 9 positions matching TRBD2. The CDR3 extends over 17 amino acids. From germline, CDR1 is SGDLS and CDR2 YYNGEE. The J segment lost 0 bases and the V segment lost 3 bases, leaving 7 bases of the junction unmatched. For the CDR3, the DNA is TGTGCCAGCAGCGAGAGAGGACTAGCGAGCTCCTACAATGAGCAGTTCTTC. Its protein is CASSERGLASSYNEQFF.